These T cell receptor beta chains were read from a single sample in a study of cytomegalovirus exposure and HLA in healthy donors. Sequenced by immunoSEQ multiplex PCR; TCRdb stores in-frame clones only, minus some. The sample shows over 150,000 clones, about 85% of them seen only once. Sequencing was performed on PBMCs. The receptors originated from a man aged 25 to 40 in good health and CMV-seropositive. Each CDR3 is given with its conserved first and last residue. Each record gives: J gene, V gene, clone size, D gene, CDR3 DNA, CDR3 protein. The D gene is left open where the match is weak. The size field is filled for only some rows; it gives once, few, many or a size class.

TRBJ1-4,TRBV7-6,once,TRBD1,TGTGCCAGCAGCTTCGGGACAGGGGAGAATGAAAAACTGTTTTTT,CASSFGTGENEKLFF
TRBJ1-4,TRBV18,.,.,TGTGCCAGCTCAAAATCGACAGCCGCAACTAATGAAAAACTGTTTTTT,CASSKSTAATNEKLFF
TRBJ1-2,TRBV13,.,TRBD1,TGTGCCAGCAGCCCGGGGACAGGGGGTCGGGGCTACACCTTC,CASSPGTGGRGYTF
TRBJ2-1,TRBV4-1,.,.,TGCGCCAGCAGCCAAGAACCGAGCGGAAATGAGCAGTTCTTC,CASSQEPSGNEQFF
TRBJ1-6,TRBV7-6,.,.,TGTGCCAGCAGCTTAGCCCCGAGGGTTTCCTATAATTCACCCCTCCACTTT,CASSLAPRVSYNSPLHF
TRBJ2-7,TRBV30,.,TRBD2,TGTGCCTGGAGTGTCCTCGGGGAGGGCTTGTACTTC,CAWSVLGEGLYF
TRBJ2-3,TRBV19,.,TRBD2,TGTGCCAGTAGTACCGTGGGACGGGGGGGGCCCTCAGATACGCAGTATTTT,CASSTVGRGGPSDTQYF
TRBJ2-7,TRBV11-3,.,.,TGTGCCAGCAGCTTACATAGAGTCGGCGAGCAGTACTTC,CASSLHRVGEQYF
TRBJ1-1,TRBV5-4,.,.,TGTGCCAGCAGCTTTTCGGAGACAGACCTTGAAGCTTTCTTT,CASSFSETDLEAFF
TRBJ1-1,TRBV27,.,.,TGTGCCAGCAGTTTAATCGGGATTTCGAACACTGAAGCTTTCTTT,CASSLIGISNTEAFF
TRBJ1-6,TRBV6-5,.,.,TGTGCCAGCAGGCCTTGGAGCCAAAATAATTCACCCCTCCACTTT,CASRPWSQNNSPLHF
TRBJ2-1,TRBV2,few,TRBD2,TGTGCCACGCGGGAGAGGAACGGTAACGATGAGCAGTTCTTC,CATRERNGNDEQFF
TRBJ2-2,TRBV5-1,.,TRBD1,TGCGCCAGCAGCCCGACAGGGGTGACCGGGGAGCTGTTTTTT,CASSPTGVTGELFF
TRBJ2-3,TRBV6-1,.,.,TGTGCCAGCAGTGTGGCTGACACAGATACGCAGTATTTT,CASSVADTDTQYF
TRBJ1-3,TRBV4-3,.,.,TGCGCCAGCAGCCAGGGCCGGCAGACACTCCTTGGAAACACCATATATTTT,CASSQGRQTLLGNTIYF
TRBJ2-7,TRBV6-1,once,TRBD1,TGTGCCAGCAGTGTAGTGGGACAGGGTTACGAGCAGTACTTC,CASSVVGQGYEQYF
TRBJ2-2,TRBV9,.,TRBD2,TGTGCCAGCAGCCCTCGTGCAGGGACTAGCGGGGGGCCCAAGGGGCGCACCGGGGAGCTGTTTTTT,CASSPRAGTSGGPKGRTGELFF
TRBJ2-7,TRBV5-4,few,.,TGTGCCAGCAGCTTCCACGGCTCCTACGAGCAGTACTTC,CASSFHGSYEQYF
TRBJ1-2,TRBV9,.,TRBD1,TGTGCCAGCAGCGTAGCCCAGGGGGCCGATCGCGGCTACACCTTC,CASSVAQGADRGYTF
TRBJ2-7,TRBV28,.,TRBD2,TGTGCCAGCAGTTTATGGCCTAGCGGGGCCGCCTACGAGCAGTACTTC,CASSLWPSGAAYEQYF
TRBJ2-7,TRBV6-1,.,.,TGTGCCAGCACCCAACCAGGGGCCTACGAGCAGTACTTC,CASTQPGAYEQYF
TRBJ2-7,TRBV19,.,.,TGTGCCAGTAGTACGGACTCCTCTCCTCACGAGCAGTACTTC,CASSTDSSPHEQYF
TRBJ2-1,TRBV5-4,.,TRBD1,TGTGCCAGCAGCTTGTCGGGACAGGGCCGAAATGAGCAGTTCTTC,CASSLSGQGRNEQFF
TRBJ2-7,TRBV5-8,.,TRBD1,TGTGCCAGCAGCCTCGGACAGGGGCCCTACGAGCAGTACTTC,CASSLGQGPYEQYF
TRBJ1-1,TRBV10-3,few,.,TGTGCCATCAGTGAGTCGGCGGATGAAGCTTTCTTT,CAISESADEAFF
TRBJ1-2,TRBV4-3,few,.,TGCGCCAGCAGCCAAGATGAGCGGGCAGGGATCGATGGCTACACCTTC,CASSQDERAGIDGYTF
TRBJ1-2,TRBV30,.,.,TGTGCCTGGAGTACAGGGCACGGAGATCGAGGCTACACCTTC,CAWSTGHGDRGYTF
TRBJ2-7,TRBV27,.,.,TGTGCCAGCAGTTTATCCTCTCGACAGAACCAGACCTACGAGCAGTACTTC,CASSLSSRQNQTYEQYF
TRBJ2-2,TRBV19,.,.,TGTGCCAGTAGTATCGGGCAGAGGGTAACCGGGGAGCTGTTTTTT,CASSIGQRVTGELFF